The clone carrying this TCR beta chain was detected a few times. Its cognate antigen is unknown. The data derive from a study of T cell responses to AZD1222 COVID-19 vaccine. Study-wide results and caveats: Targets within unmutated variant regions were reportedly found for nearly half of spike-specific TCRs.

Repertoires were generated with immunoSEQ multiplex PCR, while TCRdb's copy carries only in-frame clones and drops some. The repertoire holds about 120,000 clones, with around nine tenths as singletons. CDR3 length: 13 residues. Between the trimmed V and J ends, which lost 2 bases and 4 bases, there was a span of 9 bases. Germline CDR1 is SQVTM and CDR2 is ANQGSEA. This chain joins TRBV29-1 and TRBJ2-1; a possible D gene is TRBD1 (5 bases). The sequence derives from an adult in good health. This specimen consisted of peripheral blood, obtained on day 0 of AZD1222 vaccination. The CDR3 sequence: CSVERQMYNEQFF. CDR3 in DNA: TGCAGCGTTGAAAGACAGATGTACAATGAGCAGTTCTTC.